Below, 9 T cell receptor beta chains from the same sample are listed, as sequenced in a study of blood T cells in healthy people across ages. For the second PCR, which ran for about 7 to 11 cycles, a sample-barcoded 5' primer and a J-beta primer mix were used. A single record per CDR3 protein comes from TCRdb applying MiXCR to the 5' RACE reads. Here the sample spans around 1,900,000 distinct CDR3 sequences, 35% to 50% being singletons. Input material: blood. These receptors all come from a human donor in good health.

V usage is TRBV2 and J usage is TRBJ2-5; TRBD1 agrees at 7 bases. Germline CDR1 SNHLY, CDR2 FYNNEI. The CDR3 loop spans 14 amino acids. Losses at the gene ends were 7 bases for V and 2 bases for J; bases not matched to a gene: 7. The CDR3 region has the DNA TGTGCCAGCACCACCCCGACAGGGCAAGAGACCCAGTACTTC. Translating gives CASTTPTGQETQYF.

V and J are TRBV29-1 and TRBJ1-2; a weak D match, TRBD1 (5 bases). Germline V gene sequence: CDR1 SQVTM, CDR2 ANQGSEA. The CDR3 runs 13 residues. Trimming took off 0 bases at V and 4 bases at J, with 9 bases between the two ends. The CDR3 region is CSVEEGLGYGYTF. DNA for the CDR3: TGCAGCGTTGAAGAGGGACTGGGCTATGGCTACACCTTC.

The chain couples TRBV5-6 to TRBJ2-3, with 13 bases lining up with TRBD2. Trimming removed 1 base from V and 0 bases from J; junction bases left unmatched: 8. The germline gives CDR1 SGHDT, CDR2 YYEEEE. CDR3 length: 19 amino acids. CDR3 in DNA: TGTGCCAGCAGCTTGAGAACGACTAGCGGGGGGTCTAGCACAGATACGCAGTATTTT. Protein product: CASSLRTTSGGSSTDTQYF.

The V and J genes are TRBV7-8 and TRBJ1-5; D is unresolved. The CDR3 covers 13 residues. Trimming cost V 1 base and J 7 bases, with 8 bases left between them. Germline CDR1 SGHVS, CDR2 FQNEAQ. The DNA for the CDR3 is TGTGCCAGCAGCTTAGATCGGTGGCAGCCCCAGCATTTT. Its protein product is CASSLDRWQPQHF.

This clonotype appeared many times. This rearrangement joins TRBV7-2 to TRBJ2-7, with 12 bases fitting TRBD2. The CDR3 length is 15 residues. J lost 4 bases, V lost 5 bases, and 6 bases had no gene match. Germline V gives CDR1 SGHTA, CDR2 FQGNSA. As DNA, the CDR3 is TGTGCCAGCAGCCCGGCTAGCGGGGGGGCGTACGAGCAGTACTTC. This codes for CASSPASGGAYEQYF.

The CDR3 DNA follows: TGCAGTGCTAGATCGCAGACAGGGGTCGGCTACGAGCAGTACTTC. Translated, it gives CSARSQTGVGYEQYF. V and J are TRBV20-1 and TRBJ2-7; the match to TRBD1 covers 8 bases. Germline V gene lookup returns CDR1 DFQATT and CDR2 SNEGSKA (reference sequence). The V segment lost 2 bases and the J segment 3 bases; nucleotides outside the gene matches: 9. The CDR3 runs to 15 residues.

The rearrangement links TRBV6-1 to TRBJ2-5, with D unclear. From germline, CDR1 is MNHNS and CDR2 SASEGT. Between the trimmed V and J ends, which lost 0 bases and 4 bases, there was a span of 9 bases. This CDR3 contains 14 residues. In DNA, the CDR3 is TGTGCCAGCAGTGAAGCGCTGGGCAGAGAGACCCAGTACTTC. Translation gives CASSEALGRETQYF.

This CDR3 reads CSASSGPMNTEAFF. The CDR3 DNA follows: TGCAGTGCTAGTTCGGGGCCCATGAACACTGAAGCTTTCTTT. V is TRBV20-1 and J is TRBJ1-1; possibly TRBD1 for D (5 bases). The germline V gene has CDR1 DFQATT and CDR2 SNEGSKA (reference sequence). The CDR3 has 14 amino acids. The ends were cut back, 3 bases at V and 0 bases at J, with 11 bases in the middle.

A word on this clonotype: A read error may account for a junction end that differs from germline. V gene TRBV29-1 combines with J gene TRBJ1-4, with 11 bases matching TRBD1. The CDR3 runs 14 residues. Germline loops: CDR1 SQVTM, CDR2 ANQGSEA. For the CDR3, the DNA is TGCAACGTTGAACCAGGGACAGGGGGAGGAAAACTGTTTTTT. Protein: CNVEPGTGGGKLFF.